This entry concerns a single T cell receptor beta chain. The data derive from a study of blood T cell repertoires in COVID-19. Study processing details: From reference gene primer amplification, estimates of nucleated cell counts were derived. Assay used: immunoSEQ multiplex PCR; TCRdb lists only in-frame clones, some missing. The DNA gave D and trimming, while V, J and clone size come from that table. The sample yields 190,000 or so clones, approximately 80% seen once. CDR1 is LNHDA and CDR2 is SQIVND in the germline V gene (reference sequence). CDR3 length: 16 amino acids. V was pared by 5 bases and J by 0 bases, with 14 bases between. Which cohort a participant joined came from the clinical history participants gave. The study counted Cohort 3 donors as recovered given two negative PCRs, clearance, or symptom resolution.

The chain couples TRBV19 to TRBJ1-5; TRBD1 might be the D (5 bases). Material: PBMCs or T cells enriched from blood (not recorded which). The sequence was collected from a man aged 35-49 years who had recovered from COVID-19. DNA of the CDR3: TGTGCCAGTAGTGGTCGGGGGGTTTATAGCAATCAGCCCCAGCATTTT. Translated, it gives CASSGRGVYSNQPQHF.